The 25 T cell receptor beta chains below come from one sample, sequenced in a study of blood T cell repertoires in COVID-19 (TCRdb year 2020). Libraries were made using the immunoSEQ multiplex PCR assay. TCRdb took this table from immuneACCESS and kept in-frame rearrangements with V and J called. Such tables lack part of the clones; where checked against another copy, unresolved V genes explain under half of the gap, and the rest is unexplained. The sample table records approximately 280,000 clones; around 87% of these occur just once. The top ten hold 2.1% of the sample. The sequenced material came from peripheral blood. These receptors were taken from a young woman who had recovered from COVID-19.

J is TRBJ1-3 and V is TRBV3-1 (or the pseudogene TRBV3-2), with TRBD1 matching over 7 bases. The CDR3 runs to 15 residues. V shed 1 base, J shed 9 bases, and the junction held 9 bases outside the gene matches. Germline V CDR1 and CDR2: LGHDT, YNNKEL (reference sequence). The DNA for the CDR3 is TGTGCCAGCAGCCAAGTTAGACAGGGAGAGGGCACCATATATTTT. Encoded protein: CASSQVRQGEGTIYF.

The chain combines TRBV21-1 with TRBJ2-5; TRBD2, the D gene given by the table, was not confirmed from the DNA. TRBV21-1 is tagged as a pseudogene. The CDR3 runs to 18 residues. The CDR3 nucleotides read TGTGCCAGCAGCCCCCCCGGGACTAGCGGGGGGGTCGCAGAGACCCAGTACTTC. This translates into CASSPPGTSGGVAETQYF.

This clone was seen only once. This chain connects TRBV9 to TRBJ2-7; D perhaps matches TRBD2 (5 bases). Trimming stripped 0 bases from V and 3 bases from J, with 10 bases between. CDR1 and CDR2 from the germline V gene are SGDLS and YYNGEE. The CDR3 totals 14 residues. This chain's CDR3 is CASSVVGDLYEQYF. CDR3 nucleotide sequence: TGTGCCAGCAGCGTAGTCGGGGATCTCTACGAGCAGTACTTC.

The V and J genes are TRBV7-2 and TRBJ2-7; D is unresolved. Between the trimmed V and J ends, which lost 1 base and 5 bases, there was a span of 9 bases. Germline V gene data show CDR1 as SGHTA and CDR2 as FQGNSA. The CDR3 is 13 amino acids. The CDR3 is CASSLVQNNEQYF. The CDR3 DNA reads as TGTGCCAGCAGCTTAGTCCAGAACAACGAGCAGTACTTC.

This clone has more than one count but fewer than ten. The V gene is TRBV6-2 or TRBV6-3, the J gene TRBJ1-1; D uncertain. The V end lost 2 bases, the J end lost 6 bases, and 7 bases lay between the germline ends. The germline V gene has CDR1 MNHEY and CDR2 SVGEGT. This CDR3 contains 12 residues. CDR3 region: CASSYPNPEAFF. The CDR3, as DNA: TGTGCCAGCAGTTACCCCAATCCTGAAGCTTTCTTT.

The gene calls are TRBV6-5 and TRBJ1-2; 11 nucleotides match TRBD1. V was pared by 4 bases and J by 3 bases, with 4 bases of the junction left unmatched. The CDR3 sequence is 15 residues long. Germline-derived CDR1 and CDR2 are MNHEY and SVGAGI. The CDR3: CASSSRTGGDYGYTF. DNA for the CDR3: TGTGCCAGCAGTTCCCGGACAGGGGGCGACTATGGCTACACCTTC.

The chain recombines TRBV6-1 with TRBJ1-1; tentative D call: TRBD1 (6 bases). V lost 1 base and J lost 4, with 10 bases in between. This CDR3 is built from 14 residues. Per the germline V gene, CDR1 is MNHNS and CDR2 is SASEGT. CDR3 region: CASSEGGTSTEAFF. The CDR3 DNA reads TGTGCCAGCAGTGAAGGGGGGACATCCACTGAAGCTTTCTTT.

In its sample, this clone was seen a few times. This rearrangement joins TRBV9 to TRBJ1-2, with 7 bases matching TRBD1. The CDR3 covers 15 residues. CDR1 SGDLS and CDR2 YYNGEE come from the germline V gene. V lost 4 bases and J lost 1; bases outside the gene matches: 7. CDR3 DNA: TGTGCCAGCAGCCCCGGGACAGCACGTAACTATGGCTACACCTTC. The encoded protein is CASSPGTARNYGYTF.

The V call is TRBV30, the J call TRBJ2-5; no definite D call. This CDR3 spans 12 amino acids. Trimming removed 2 bases at V and 5 bases at J, with 9 bases between. Per germline, CDR1 GTSNPN and CDR2 SVGIG (reference sequence). CDR3 region: CAWSPYGETQYF. Written as DNA, the CDR3 is TGTGCCTGGAGTCCATACGGGGAGACCCAGTACTTC.

The rearrangement joins TRBV6-5 to TRBJ2-7, with a weak D call TRBD2 (7 bases). This CDR3 is built from 16 residues. Deletions cut 2 bases from V and 0 bases from J, with 14 bases between. CDR1 is MNHEY and CDR2 is SVGAGI in the germline V gene. CDR3 residues: CASSYLGGPASYEQYF. Here the CDR3 DNA reads TGTGCCAGCAGTTACCTGGGGGGGCCCGCCTCCTACGAGCAGTACTTC.

The chain is built from TRBV6-5 and TRBJ1-1; D is ambiguous. The V gene lost 4 bases and the J gene lost 0 bases, with 12 bases spanning the gap. The germline gives CDR1 MNHEY, CDR2 SVGAGI. The CDR3 is 15 residues long. The CDR3 sequence is CASSFGRSMNTEAFF. CDR3 bases: TGTGCCAGCAGTTTTGGCAGATCCATGAACACTGAAGCTTTCTTT.

This chain joins TRBV12-3 or TRBV12-4 and TRBJ2-3; D not resolved. CDR3 length: 13 amino acids. Trimming shortened V by 5 bases and J by 8 bases, and 14 bases separated the two germline ends. The CDR3 sequence: CASSRQLRLTQYF. CDR3 bases: TGTGCCAGCAGTCGCCAACTACGCCTTACGCAGTATTTT.

This chain uses TRBV19 with TRBJ2-3; TRBD2 matches 9 bases. CDR1 LNHDA and CDR2 SQIVND come from the germline V gene (reference sequence). V was clipped by 4 bases and J by 8 bases; unmatched bases: 13. This CDR3 spans 16 amino acids. DNA for the CDR3: TGTGCCAGTAGTAGTCCATGGGCGGGAGGGCCCGGTACGCAGTATTTT. It yields the protein CASSSPWAGGPGTQYF.

The V gene is TRBV19, the J gene TRBJ1-1, with a weak D call TRBD1 (5 bases). V lost 4 bases and J 3 bases, leaving 12 bases between the germline ends. The CDR3 is 14 amino acids. Per germline, CDR1 LNHDA and CDR2 SQIVND (reference sequence). CDR3 DNA sequence: TGTGCCAGTAGTAAAGAGGCAGGGTACACTGAAGCTTTCTTT. This gives the protein CASSKEAGYTEAFF.

This clone has only a few counts. This chain links TRBV7-9 with TRBJ2-7; D perhaps matches TRBD2 (6 bases). CDR1 is SEHNR, CDR2 FQNEAQ, per germline (reference sequence). V lost 5 bases and J 2 bases, leaving 16 bases between the germline ends. CDR3 length: 15 residues. This CDR3 reads CASSPINGRPYEQYF. In DNA, the CDR3 is TGTGCCAGCAGCCCGATTAACGGGAGACCCTACGAGCAGTACTTC.

In the case of this clone: The DNA is left out, because the CDR3 cannot be placed on it with certainty; the CDR3 is given as TCRdb lists it. The V call is TRBV12-5, the J call TRBJ2-1; the table names TRBD1, a call not compared with the DNA. The CDR3 region is 13 residues in length, termini included. Germline CDR1 is LGHNT and CDR2 is FRNRAP. The CDR3 protein is CASGSGQGNEQFF.

This clone was counted once. This sequence joins TRBV6-6 and TRBJ2-1; D perhaps matches TRBD2 (5 bases). The CDR3 spans 14 residues. V gave up 2 bases and J gave up 7 bases, with 12 bases separating them. CDR1 and CDR2 from the germline V gene are MNHNY and SVGAGI (reference sequence). The CDR3 nucleotides are TGTGCCAGCAGTTACAGTACTAGTTATAATGAGCAGTTCTTC. The encoded protein is CASSYSTSYNEQFF.

The chain has TRBV4-2 and TRBJ2-3; the match to TRBD1 covers 7 bases. V shed 1 base, J shed 2 bases, and the junction held 9 bases outside the gene matches. CDR1 and CDR2 from the germline V gene are LGHNA and YNFKEQ. The CDR3 length is 17 residues. The CDR3 sequence: CASSQVRAGGYTDTQYF. DNA of the CDR3: TGTGCCAGCAGCCAAGTACGGGCAGGGGGTTACACAGATACGCAGTATTTT.

The chain uses TRBV25-1 and TRBJ2-7; the match to TRBD1 covers 12 bases. Trimming removed 6 bases from V and 1 base from J; junction bases left unmatched: 4. This CDR3 has 15 residues. Germline V gene data show CDR1 as MGHDK and CDR2 as SYGVNS. CDR3: CASSKGQGASYEQYF. Written as DNA, the CDR3 is TGTGCCAGCAGCAAGGGACAGGGGGCATCCTACGAGCAGTACTTC.

This chain joins TRBV7-8 and TRBJ2-1, with 8 bases matching TRBD2. The junction had 4 bases not matched to a gene; V was cut back by 1 base and J by 5 bases. Per germline, CDR1 SGHVS and CDR2 FQNEAQ. The CDR3 is 15 amino acids. Here the CDR3 reads CASSLVRGADNEQFF. The CDR3, as DNA: TGTGCCAGCAGCTTAGTGCGGGGGGCCGACAATGAGCAGTTCTTC.

The chain couples TRBV6-1 to TRBJ2-6; D unresolved. Germline V lookup: CDR1 MNHNS, CDR2 SASEGT. The CDR3 is made up of 15 amino acids. Trimming removed 2 bases at V and 0 bases at J, with 5 bases between. CDR3 in amino acids: CASSERSSGANVLTF. In DNA form, the CDR3 reads TGTGCCAGCAGTGAAAGGAGCTCTGGGGCCAACGTCCTGACTTTC.

The chain joins TRBV7-2 to TRBJ2-5, with 7 positions matching TRBD1. CDR1 is SGHTA, CDR2 FQGNSA, per germline. After removal of 1 base from V and 3 bases from J, the junction contained 5 bases not matched to a gene. This CDR3 has 15 amino acids. CDR3 in amino acids: CASSLDRGLEETQYF. In DNA form, the CDR3 reads TGTGCCAGCAGCTTAGACAGGGGTTTAGAAGAGACCCAGTACTTC.

The J gene is TRBJ1-2, the V gene TRBV28, with D possibly being TRBD1 (6 bases). V was trimmed by 3 bases and J by 6 bases, leaving 26 bases between them. The V gene's germline CDR1 is MDHEN and CDR2 SYDVKM. The CDR3 is made up of 18 amino acids. This CDR3 is CASSLFIGDITGVDGYTF. The CDR3, as DNA: TGTGCCAGCAGTTTGTTCATCGGGGACATCACGGGTGTAGATGGCTACACCTTC.

This clone was detected only a few times. The chain carries TRBV6-5 and TRBJ1-2; possible D gene TRBD1, 6 bases. The CDR3 covers 14 residues. Germline values: CDR1 MNHEY, CDR2 SVGAGI. Trimming removed 2 bases at V and 7 bases at J, with 14 bases between. This CDR3 is CASSYNRAIGGYTF. CDR3 sequence (DNA): TGTGCCAGCAGTTACAACAGGGCGATAGGTGGCTACACCTTC.

This clone was observed a single time. This sequence joins TRBV7-6 and TRBJ1-3; D is possibly TRBD1 (6 bases). CDR3 length: 17 residues. Trimming left V 1 base short and J 4 bases short, with 17 bases between. Germline CDR1 reads SGHVS; CDR2 reads FNYEAQ. This CDR3 reads CASSLVGATGRGNTIYF. CDR3 nucleotides: TGTGCCAGCAGCTTAGTGGGGGCTACAGGGCGCGGAAACACCATATATTTT.